Listed here are 11 T cell receptor beta chains from one sample, sequenced in a study of blood T cells in healthy people across ages. The use of a sample-barcoded 5' primer and a J-beta primer mix characterized a second PCR of 7 to 11 cycles. TCRdb analysed the 5' RACE reads with MiXCR anew, one entry per CDR3 protein. The sample has hundreds of thousands of distinct CDR3 sequences, roughly 50% seen once. Sequences were obtained from blood. These receptors were taken from a man aged 60 to 69 in good health.

This chain joins TRBV14 and TRBJ2-7; TRBD1 aligns across 7 bases. The CDR3 covers 16 residues. V was pared by 0 bases and J by 3 bases, with 8 bases of the junction left unmatched. The germline CDR1 and CDR2 sequences are SGHDN and FVKESK. CDR3 in DNA: TGTGCCAGCAGCCAAGATAGAAGGGGGCAAAACTACGAGCAGTACTTC. It translates to CASSQDRRGQNYEQYF.

The rearrangement uses TRBV29-1 and TRBJ2-7; 7 bases match TRBD1. Germline CDR1 is SQVTM and CDR2 is ANQGSEA. The CDR3 covers 15 residues. V shed 2 bases and J 3 bases; nucleotides not matched to a gene: 10. This chain's CDR3 is CSVENRGLGNYEQYF. The CDR3 region has the DNA TGCAGCGTTGAAAACAGGGGCCTGGGAAACTACGAGCAGTACTTC.

The rearrangement links TRBV7-8 to TRBJ1-4, with TRBD1 matching 10 bases. The CDR3 runs 18 residues. V was clipped by 7 bases and J by 0 bases; unmatched bases: 11. In germline, CDR1 is SGHVS, CDR2 FQNEAQ. Written as DNA, the CDR3 is TGTGCCAGCACCCTGAGCCGGGACAGGGGAGCAACTAATGAAAAACTGTTTTTT. Translated: CASTLSRDRGATNEKLFF. The full variable domain, in which reference TRBV7-8 and TRBJ1-4 provide the parts outside the CDR3, is GAGVSQSPRYKVAKRGQDVALRCDPISGHVSLFWYQQALGQGPEFLTYFQNEAQLDKSGLPSDRFFAERPEGSVSTLKIQRTQQEDSAVYLCASTLSRDRGATNEKLFFGSGTQLSVL.

Only a few counts were recorded for this clonotype. V and J are TRBV3-1 and TRBJ2-5; D gene unclear. Trimming pared 0 bases from V and 5 bases from J, leaving 7 bases between. This CDR3 is 13 amino acids long. The germline V gene has CDR1 LGHDT and CDR2 YNNKEL (reference sequence). CDR3 DNA sequence: TGTGCCAGCAGCCAAGAATGGCGGGAGACCCAGTACTTC. Amino acids: CASSQEWRETQYF.

The V and J genes are TRBV6-2 or TRBV6-3 and TRBJ2-5; possibly TRBD1 for D (6 bases). V lost 6 bases and J lost 4, with 18 bases in between. Germline V lookup: CDR1 MNHEY, CDR2 SVGEGT. This CDR3 has 15 amino acids. This CDR3 is CASRPGTLLGETQYF. The CDR3 DNA sequence: TGTGCCAGCAGGCCCGGGACACTATTGGGAGAGACCCAGTACTTC.

This clonotype has more than one count but fewer than ten. CDR3 bases: TGCAGCGTGTACCCCCTGGGGGCGCGATATCAGTATTTT. The encoded protein is CSVYPLGARYQYF. The chain links TRBV29-1 to TRBJ2-3; TRBD1 is a possible D gene (6 bases). This CDR3 is built from 13 residues. Germline V gene data show CDR1 as SQVTM and CDR2 as ANQGSEA. Trimming left V 6 bases short and J 12 bases short, with 22 bases between.

The rearrangement joins TRBV11-2 to TRBJ2-1; TRBD2 agrees at 7 bases. The germline CDR1 and CDR2 sequences are SGHAT and FQNNGV. The CDR3 length is 16 residues. Germline trimming cut 1 base from V and 0 bases from J; bases unmatched to any gene: 3. CDR3: CASSLVPGGSYNEQFF. DNA for the CDR3: TGTGCCAGCAGCTTAGTGCCGGGGGGCTCCTACAATGAGCAGTTCTTC.

The chain links TRBV9 to TRBJ2-1; D is perhaps TRBD1 (5 bases). Germline V lookup: CDR1 SGDLS, CDR2 YYNGEE. The CDR3 has 13 amino acids. The germline V and J ends were trimmed by 5 bases and 7 bases, with 13 bases remaining between them. The CDR3 loop reads CASRVRQSNEQFF. The CDR3 DNA sequence: TGTGCCAGCAGAGTGAGACAGTCGAATGAGCAGTTCTTC.

This chain uses TRBV7-8 with TRBJ2-3; no definite D call. CDR1 is SGHVS, CDR2 FQNEAQ, per germline. The CDR3 has 13 amino acids. Trimming removed 6 bases at V and 4 bases at J, with 11 bases between. The CDR3: CASSSHGADTQYF. CDR3 in DNA: TGTGCCAGCAGTTCCCATGGCGCAGATACGCAGTATTTT.

The chain joins TRBV7-2 to TRBJ2-3; no reliable D call. Between the trimmed V and J ends, which lost 2 bases and 4 bases, there was a span of 7 bases. This CDR3 is built from 13 residues. Germline V gene sequence: CDR1 SGHTA, CDR2 FQGNSA. The CDR3 loop is CASSLIASDTQYF. CDR3 bases: TGTGCCAGCAGCTTAATAGCTTCAGATACGCAGTATTTT.

The V call is TRBV29-1, the J call TRBJ2-7, with D uncertain. Per the germline V gene, CDR1 is SQVTM and CDR2 is ANQGSEA. Between the trimmed V and J ends, which lost 7 bases and 2 bases, there was a span of 12 bases. There are 12 residues in the CDR3. This CDR3 is CSAEVDPYEQYF. CDR3 in DNA: TGCAGCGCTGAGGTAGATCCCTACGAGCAGTACTTC.